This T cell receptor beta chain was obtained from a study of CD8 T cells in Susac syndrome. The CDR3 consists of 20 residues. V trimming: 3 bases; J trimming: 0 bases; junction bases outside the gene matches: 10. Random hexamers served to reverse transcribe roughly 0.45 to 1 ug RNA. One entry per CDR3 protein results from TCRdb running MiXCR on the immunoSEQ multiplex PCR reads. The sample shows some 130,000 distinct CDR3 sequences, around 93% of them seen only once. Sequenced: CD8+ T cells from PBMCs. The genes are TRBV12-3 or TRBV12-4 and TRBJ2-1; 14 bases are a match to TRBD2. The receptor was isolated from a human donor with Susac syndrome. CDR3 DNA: TGTGCCAGCAGTTTTACCCGACTAGCGGGAGGGCCGAGCTCCTACAATGAGCAGTTCTTC. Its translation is CASSFTRLAGGPSSYNEQFF.